The 17 T cell receptor beta chains in this list originate from one sample, sequenced in a study of blood T cells in healthy people across ages. The authors ran a second PCR of about 6 to 12 cycles using a sample-barcoded 5' primer and a J-beta primer mix. TCRdb recomputed calls from the 5' RACE reads with MiXCR, one row per CDR3 protein. The sample records hundreds of thousands of distinct CDR3 sequences, more than 45% being singletons. Sequenced material: blood. These receptors were obtained from a woman older than 75 in good health.

In its sample, this clonotype was seen a few times. V gene TRBV7-2 combines with J gene TRBJ2-7; D perhaps matches TRBD2 (5 bases). Trimming took off 6 bases at V and 6 bases at J, with 15 bases between the two ends. Germline CDR1 is SGHTA and CDR2 is FQGNSA. The CDR3 totals 13 residues. CDR3 bases: TGTGCCAGCAGAGATAATAGTGAGGGCGAGCAGTACTTC. Translating it yields CASRDNSEGEQYF.

The V call is TRBV6-2 or TRBV6-3, the J call TRBJ2-5; 8 bases line up with TRBD1. Germline loops: CDR1 MNHEY, CDR2 SVGEGT. V shed 5 bases and J 5 bases; nucleotides not matched to a gene: 7. The CDR3 is 14 amino acids. The CDR3 DNA follows: TGTGCCAGCAGTCACAGGGGGAGCCCCGAGACCCAGTACTTC. Translation: CASSHRGSPETQYF.

This clonotype came up many times. CDR3 nucleotide sequence: TGCAGTGCTAGATTTCCCGGGGCTGGGGATACGCAGTATTTT. Amino acids: CSARFPGAGDTQYF. V is TRBV20-1 and J is TRBJ2-3, with D perhaps TRBD1 or TRBD2 (5 bases each). CDR3 length: 14 amino acids. The V gene lost 2 bases and the J gene lost 6 bases, with 15 bases spanning the gap. CDR1 is DFQATT and CDR2 is SNEGSKA in the germline V gene (reference sequence).

Comment on this clonotype: A much larger clone differs by one base, so this may be a read error. This sequence joins TRBV2 and TRBJ1-1, with D tentatively TRBD1 (6 bases). The CDR3 is 14 residues long. Germline assignment: CDR1 SNHLY and CDR2 FYNNEI. V lost 4 bases, J lost 0 bases, and 9 bases lay in between. The DNA of the CDR3 is TGTGCCAGCAGTGTGGACAGTATGAACACTGAAGCTTTCTTT. Amino acid sequence: CASSVDSMNTEAFF. Drawing the rest from reference TRBV2 and TRBJ1-1, the complete variable domain is EPEVTQTPSHQVTQMGQEVILRCVPISNHLYFYWYRQILGQKVEFLVSFYNNEISEKSEIFDDQFSVERPDGSNFTLKIRSTKLEDSAMYFCASSVDSMNTEAFFGQGTRLTVV.

This clonotype was seen repeatedly, ten times or more. V usage is TRBV29-1 and J usage is TRBJ1-2, with 9 bases matching TRBD1. CDR3 length: 12 amino acids. Per the germline V gene, CDR1 is SQVTM and CDR2 is ANQGSEA. V was clipped by 2 bases and J by 6 bases; unmatched bases: 1. CDR3 in amino acids: CSVERDRDGYTF. The CDR3 bases are TGCAGCGTTGAACGGGACAGGGATGGCTACACCTTC.

This clonotype appeared once. The rearrangement links TRBV2 to TRBJ1-1; no definite D call. The V gene's germline CDR1 is SNHLY and CDR2 FYNNEI. The CDR3 spans 12 residues. Trimming took off 5 bases at V and 11 bases at J, with 15 bases between the two ends. The DNA of the CDR3 is TGTGCCAGCAGTCCCGACAAACCGGACGCTTTCTTT. Translation: CASSPDKPDAFF.

The table lists this clonotype with many counts. This sequence joins TRBV6-6 and TRBJ1-5; D remains ambiguous. Looked up from germline, CDR1 is MNHNY and CDR2 is SVGAGI (reference sequence). CDR3 length: 13 amino acids. The V gene lost 5 bases and the J gene lost 4 bases, with 9 bases spanning the gap. This CDR3 reads CASSTQKNQPQHF. CDR3 coding DNA: TGTGCCAGCAGTACACAAAAGAATCAGCCCCAGCATTTT.

This clonotype was observed at least ten times. The V gene is TRBV5-1, the J gene TRBJ1-4, with D perhaps TRBD1 (5 bases). V lost 0 bases and J lost 5, with 20 bases in between. This CDR3 contains 18 residues. CDR1 is SGHRS, CDR2 YFSETQ, per germline. CDR3 sequence: CASSLAAGGGPPNEKLFF. The DNA for the CDR3 is TGCGCCAGCAGCTTGGCCGCTGGGGGAGGGCCCCCCAATGAAAAACTGTTTTTT.

This chain connects TRBV3-1 to TRBJ1-2; D not certain. Germline CDR1 is LGHDT and CDR2 is YNNKEL (reference sequence). V was trimmed by 0 bases and J by 0 bases, leaving 8 bases between them. The CDR3 runs 15 residues. CDR3 loop: CASSQDAAANYGYTF. CDR3 sequence (DNA): TGTGCCAGCAGCCAAGATGCGGCAGCTAACTATGGCTACACCTTC.

This clonotype was found many times. The rearrangement links TRBV20-1 to TRBJ2-3; TRBD1 agrees at 9 bases. V lost 7 bases, J lost 1 base, and 0 bases stayed unmatched. CDR1 is DFQATT, CDR2 SNEGSKA, per germline (reference sequence). CDR3 length: 12 residues. CDR3 amino acids: CSGQGGTDTQYF. As DNA, the CDR3 is TGCAGTGGACAGGGGGGCACAGATACGCAGTATTTT.

The chain couples TRBV12-3 or TRBV12-4 to TRBJ1-1; 10 bases are shared with TRBD1. J gave up 3 bases and V 7 bases, and 5 bases lay outside the gene matches. This CDR3 is built from 14 residues. The CDR3 DNA is TGTGCCAGCAAGGACAGGGGGATTTACACTGAAGCTTTCTTT. Translation: CASKDRGIYTEAFF.

This rearrangement joins TRBV5-1 to TRBJ2-1; 14 positions agree with TRBD2. The CDR3 spans 15 residues. V gave up 4 bases and J gave up 10 bases; unmatched junction bases: 7. Germline V gene lookup returns CDR1 SGHRS and CDR2 YFSETQ. CDR3 protein: CASSPTSGGVREQFF. CDR3 DNA: TGCGCCAGCAGCCCGACTAGCGGGGGGGTGCGAGAGCAGTTCTTC.

The chain combines TRBV20-1 with TRBJ2-7; 11 bases line up with TRBD2. This CDR3 region has 15 residues. Trimming took 3 bases from V and 3 from J; bases not matched to a gene: 7. The germline V gene encodes CDR1 DFQATT and CDR2 SNEGSKA (reference sequence). The CDR3 coding sequence is TGCAGTGCTAGGGGCTCCGGGACTAGCGGCTACGAGCAGTACTTC. As protein: CSARGSGTSGYEQYF.

Many counts were recorded for this clonotype. The rearrangement uses TRBV6-1 and TRBJ2-7; D possibly uses TRBD1 or TRBD2 (5 bases each). V was shortened by 2 bases and J by 0 bases, with 8 bases between the two germline ends. Germline lookup yields CDR1 MNHNS and CDR2 SASEGT. The CDR3 spans 14 residues. The CDR3 DNA sequence: TGTGCCAGCAGTGAATCGGGACGCTCCTACGAGCAGTACTTC. This codes for CASSESGRSYEQYF.

A word on this clonotype: A read error may be the cause here, since a much bigger clone is one base away. V gene TRBV4-2 combines with J gene TRBJ2-7; 7 bases align to TRBD2. There are 16 residues in the CDR3. CDR1 is LGHNA and CDR2 is YNFKEQ in the germline V gene. Here the CDR3 DNA reads TGTGCCAGCAGCCAAGAGAGCGGGGCCAACTCCTACGAGCGGTACTTC. Protein: CASSQESGANSYERYF.

Only a few counts were recorded for this clonotype. The J gene is TRBJ2-1, the V gene TRBV9; 7 bases fit TRBD2. The trim removed 0 bases at V and 4 bases at J, leaving 7 bases unmatched. The CDR3 is 16 residues long. Germline CDR1 reads SGDLS; CDR2 reads YYNGEE. CDR3 DNA: TGTGCCAGCAGCGTAGGAGGGCTAGCGGTATACAATGAGCAGTTCTTC. Translating gives CASSVGGLAVYNEQFF.

The chain carries TRBV10-3 and TRBJ2-1, with TRBD2 matching 12 bases. Matching the DNA end better, TRBJ2-7 makes the J call doubtful. The CDR3 is 19 amino acids. CDR1 ENHRY and CDR2 SYGVKD come from the germline V gene. This CDR3 reads CAISGLAGALPSSYNEQYF. In DNA form, the CDR3 reads TGTGCCATCAGTGGACTAGCGGGAGCGCTACCGAGCTCCTACAATGAGCAGTACTTC.